A selection of T cell receptor beta chains follows, all from one sample in a study of blood T cell repertoires in COVID-19. The method was immunoSEQ multiplex PCR; TCRdb's version includes in-frame clones alone and lacks a portion of them. This repertoire shows roughly 140,000 clones, approximately 80% found once; its top ten account for roughly 2.9%. The sequencing input was peripheral blood. All receptors come from a woman aged 40 to 55 with active or convalescent COVID-19. Each CDR3 is given without its conserved first and last residue. The order of the fields is J gene, V gene, CDR3 protein.

>TRBJ2-7|TRBV18
ASSPRRTGAYEQY
>TRBJ1-1|TRBV6-2/TRBV6-3
ASSYRTGDTEAF
>TRBJ2-3|TRBV4-1
ASSQGGLAGQAQY
>TRBJ1-1|TRBV30
AWSANRGLITEAF
>TRBJ2-7|TRBV7-9
ASRGVPLHEQY
>TRBJ1-3|TRBV7-9
ASSPPRQVTGNTIY
>TRBJ2-1|TRBV7-2
ASSLVGQGVSYNEQF
>TRBJ1-2|TRBV9
ASSLPGQVHGYT
>TRBJ1-4|TRBV7-8
ASSFSLGKLF
>TRBJ2-5|TRBV2
ARGIQGTQETQY